These T cell receptor beta chains were read from a single sample in a study of cytomegalovirus exposure and HLA in healthy donors. Only in-frame clones appear in the TCRdb table, and some are missing; sequencing was by immunoSEQ multiplex PCR. The table lists under 150,000 clones. The sample comprised PBMCs. Receptor source: a middle-aged man in good health and CMV-seronegative. Both conserved end residues are part of each CDR3. A D gene is named only where the DNA matches it firmly.

D | J | V | CDR3 | DNA
TRBD2 | TRBJ2-1 | TRBV10-3 | CAISGGGYGYNEQFF | TGTGCCATCAGCGGCGGGGGGTACGGCTACAATGAGCAGTTCTTC
. | TRBJ1-1 | TRBV27 | CASGPSPGNTEAFF | TGTGCCAGCGGCCCTTCCCCTGGGAACACTGAAGCTTTCTTT
TRBD2 | TRBJ2-7 | TRBV7-9 | CASSLDRGDHEQYF | TGTGCCAGCAGCTTAGATCGGGGGGACCACGAGCAGTACTTC
TRBD2 | TRBJ2-5 | TRBV5-1 | CASSLTSGDQETQYF | TGCGCCAGCAGCTTGACTAGCGGGGATCAAGAGACCCAGTACTTC
. | TRBJ2-7 | TRBV12-5 | CASESAGSYEQYF | TGTGCTAGTGAGAGTGCAGGCTCCTACGAGCAGTACTTC
. | TRBJ1-4 | TRBV6-5 | CASSYLGGEKLFF | TGTGCCAGCAGTTATCTGGGAGGAGAAAAACTGTTTTTT
TRBD2 | TRBJ2-1 | TRBV4-3 | CASSQAPSGGANEQFF | TGCGCCAGCAGCCAAGCCCCTAGCGGGGGGGCCAATGAGCAGTTCTTC
. | TRBJ2-2 | TRBV19 | CASSGLAWDTGELFF | TGTGCCAGTAGTGGGCTAGCTTGGGACACCGGGGAGCTGTTTTTT
. | TRBJ2-7 | TRBV19 | CASSIQGTNSYEQYF | TGTGCCAGTAGTATCCAGGGTACTAACTCCTACGAGCAGTACTTC
. | TRBJ1-5 | TRBV6-6 | CAARGSGNQPQHF | TGTGCCGCGAGAGGGAGCGGCAATCAGCCCCAGCATTTT
. | TRBJ1-5 | TRBV6-1 | CASSELDSNQPQHF | TGTGCCAGCAGCGAGCTCGATAGCAATCAGCCCCAGCATTTT
TRBD1 | TRBJ2-2 | TRBV4-2 | CASSPFLGTENTGELFF | TGTGCCAGCAGCCCTTTCCTCGGGACAGAAAACACCGGAGAGCTGTTTTTT
TRBD2 | TRBJ2-4 | TRBV19 | CASSLWGGNIQYF | TGTGCCAGTAGTCTGTGGGGGGGGAACATTCAGTACTTC
. | TRBJ2-2 | TRBV2 | CASRAGLNTGELFF | TGTGCCAGCCGCGCGGGGCTGAACACCGGGGAGCTGTTTTTT
. | TRBJ2-2 | TRBV6-6 | CASSYFGGGGGELFF | TGTGCCAGCAGTTACTTTGGGGGCGGCGGCGGGGAGCTGTTTTTT
TRBD1 | TRBJ2-3 | TRBV19 | CASSIRDRGEPDTQYF | TGTGCCAGTAGTATTCGGGACAGGGGGGAACCAGATACGCAGTATTTT
TRBD1 | TRBJ1-1 | TRBV19 | CASNVGQGGTEAFF | TGTGCCAGTAACGTGGGACAGGGAGGTACTGAAGCTTTCTTT
TRBD2 | TRBJ2-7 | TRBV10-3 | CAISESRLAYEQYF | TGTGCCATCAGTGAGTCGAGACTAGCATACGAGCAGTACTTC
. | TRBJ1-5 | TRBV19 | CASSIARTRPTQHF | TGTGCCAGTAGTATAGCCCGGACAAGGCCAACCCAGCATTTT
TRBD2 | TRBJ2-5 | TRBV7-9 | CASSLNGGARETQYF | TGTGCCAGCAGCTTAAACGGGGGGGCTCGGGAGACCCAGTACTTC